A selection of T cell receptor beta chains follows, all from one sample in a study of OX40 agonist ivuxolimab in advanced cancers. This table comes from immunoSEQ multiplex PCR, and its TCRdb copy is limited to in-frame clones, with some not included. The data hold 55,000 to 70,000 clones, with around 85% observed a single time. The material sequenced was CD4+ or CD8+ T cells sorted from blood, taken in a trial of the OX40 agonist ivuxolimab. The source is an adult with an advanced solid tumor such as melanoma, head and neck, liver or kidney cancer. Each CDR3 is given with its conserved first and last residue. A D gene is named only where the DNA matches it firmly. The listing skips clone size in some rows; elsewhere it reads once, few, many or a size class.

j_gene	v_gene	d_gene	len	abundance	CDR3nt	CDR3aa
TRBJ1-5	TRBV2	NA	15	NA	TGTGCCAGCAGCTCCCCCGGGACGTCTAATCAGCCCCAGCATTTT	CASSSPGTSNQPQHF
TRBJ1-1	TRBV11-2	NA	14	NA	TGTGCCAGCAGCGGCAGGGTTCAGGACACTGAAGCTTTCTTT	CASSGRVQDTEAFF
TRBJ1-2	TRBV5-4	TRBD1	15	NA	TGTGCCAGCAGCCACGGGGACAGGGGGAGCTATGGCTACACCTTC	CASSHGDRGSYGYTF
TRBJ1-1	TRBV2	NA	11	few	TGTGCCAGCATAGGTGGTAGTGAAGCTTTCTTT	CASIGGSEAFF
TRBJ2-3	TRBV15	NA	15	NA	TGTGCCACCAGCTTCTCCCGAAATCCCCGAGGTACGCAGTATTTT	CATSFSRNPRGTQYF
TRBJ2-5	TRBV9	TRBD1	15	once	TGTGCCAGCAGCGAGGGGACAGGGGGGCGAGAGACCCAGTACTTC	CASSEGTGGRETQYF
TRBJ2-1	TRBV6-5	NA	15	NA	TGTGCCAGCAGTTACGAGGGGCTCCTTTACAATGAGCAGTTCTTC	CASSYEGLLYNEQFF
TRBJ2-7	TRBV7-2	NA	14	NA	TGTGCCAGCAGCTTAGTTCAGGGGTCCTACGAGCAGTACTTC	CASSLVQGSYEQYF
TRBJ2-5	TRBV11-1	NA	13	once	TGTGCCAGCAGCTTAGGGGGACGGGAGACCCAGTACTTC	CASSLGGRETQYF
TRBJ2-2	TRBV6-6	NA	15	few	TGTGCCAGCAAACCTTTACCAGCCAACACCGGGGAGCTGTTTTTT	CASKPLPANTGELFF
TRBJ1-4	TRBV14	NA	14	NA	TGTGCCAGCAGTCGGATTACAACTAATGAAAAACTGTTTTTT	CASSRITTNEKLFF
TRBJ1-4	TRBV10-3	TRBD1	13	NA	TGTGCCATCAGTGATGGCGGACAGGAGAAGCTGTTTTTT	CAISDGGQEKLFF
TRBJ2-3	TRBV27	NA	14	NA	TGTGCCAGCAGTTTAATGCCCCCCACAGATACGCAGTATTTT	CASSLMPPTDTQYF
TRBJ2-7	TRBV15	TRBD2	16	NA	TGTGCCACCAGCAGAGATAAGATAGCGGGAGGTTCCGAGCAGTACTTC	CATSRDKIAGGSEQYF
TRBJ1-1	TRBV28	TRBD1	11	NA	TGTGCCAGCAGCCCGGACAGGGTTGCTTTCTTT	CASSPDRVAFF
TRBJ2-1	TRBV30	NA	13	NA	TGTGCCCGGAGTGTGAGCGGTTACAATGAGCAGTTCTTC	CARSVSGYNEQFF
TRBJ2-2	TRBV19	NA	13	NA	TGTGCCAGTACGGCCAGAGTCACCGGGGAGCTGTTTTTT	CASTARVTGELFF
TRBJ1-6	TRBV6-5	NA	13	once	TGTGCCAGCAGCCCCACCCTGACGGCCCCCCTCCACTTT	CASSPTLTAPLHF